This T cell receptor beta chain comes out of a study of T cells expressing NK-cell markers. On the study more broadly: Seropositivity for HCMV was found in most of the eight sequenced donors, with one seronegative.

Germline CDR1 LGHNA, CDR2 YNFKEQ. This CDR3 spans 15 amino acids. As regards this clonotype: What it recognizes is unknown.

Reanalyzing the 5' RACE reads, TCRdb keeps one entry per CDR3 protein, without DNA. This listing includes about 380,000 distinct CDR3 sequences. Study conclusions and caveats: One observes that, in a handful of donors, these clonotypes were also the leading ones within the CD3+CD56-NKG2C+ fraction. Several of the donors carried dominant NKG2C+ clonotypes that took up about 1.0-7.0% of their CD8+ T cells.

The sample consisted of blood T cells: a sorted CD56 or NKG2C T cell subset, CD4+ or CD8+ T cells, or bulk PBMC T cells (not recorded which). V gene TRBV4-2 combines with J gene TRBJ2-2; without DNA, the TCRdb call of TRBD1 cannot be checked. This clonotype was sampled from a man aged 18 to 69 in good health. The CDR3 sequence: CASSQTGSGAGELFF.